These 31 T cell receptor beta chains share one sample of origin, sequenced in a study of T-cell memory formation after mild COVID-19. One entry per CDR3 protein results from TCRdb running MiXCR on the 5' RACE reads. The table has about 360,000 distinct CDR3 sequences, approximately 14% seen once. Sequenced: PBMCs or a T cell subset sorted from them (not recorded which). These TCRs come from a man younger than 35 who had mild COVID-19 (a few samples of this study predate the infection). Cell type and time point are not known.

This clonotype appeared a few times. This rearrangement joins TRBV6-2 or TRBV6-3 to TRBJ2-3; TRBD2 is a possible D gene (7 bases). CDR3 length equals 15 residues. CDR1 is MNHEY, CDR2 SVGEGT, per germline. V was shortened by 4 bases and J by 2 bases, with 13 bases between the two germline ends. CDR3 sequence: CASSWGGGLTDTQYF. Here the CDR3 DNA reads TGTGCCAGCAGTTGGGGCGGGGGCCTCACAGATACGCAGTATTTT.

This clonotype was seen only a few times. This CDR3 reads CASSKGDSLTDTQYF. CDR3 in DNA: TGTGCCAGCAGTAAAGGGGACTCCCTTACAGATACGCAGTATTTT. The chain employs TRBV6-2 or TRBV6-3 and TRBJ2-3; D possibly corresponds to TRBD2 (6 bases). The germline CDR1 and CDR2 sequences are MNHEY and SVGEGT. The V and J ends lost 5 bases and 3 bases respectively, with 15 bases between them. This CDR3 region has 15 residues.

The rearrangement links TRBV4-1 to TRBJ2-5; the match to TRBD1 covers 8 bases. Germline-derived CDR1 and CDR2 are MGHRA and YSYEKL. This CDR3 comprises 16 residues. With V trimmed by 1 base and J by 5 bases, 9 bases remained unmatched. The CDR3 region has the DNA TGCGCCAGCAGCCAAGGCGGACAGGGTGGAGGGGAGACCCAGTACTTC. This codes for CASSQGGQGGGETQYF.

This clonotype was recorded a few times. CDR3 DNA sequence: TGTGCCAGCTCGATTCTCATAGCCGGGAATCAGCCCCAGCATTTT. It specifies CASSILIAGNQPQHF. V gene TRBV12-3 or TRBV12-4 combines with J gene TRBJ1-5; no definite D call. The CDR3 is 15 residues long. V lost 8 bases to trimming and J lost 4 bases, with 18 bases between them.

A few counts support this clonotype. This rearrangement joins TRBV7-2 to TRBJ1-6; 9 nucleotides agree with TRBD1. This CDR3 spans 14 amino acids. Germline CDR1 is SGHTA and CDR2 is FQGNSA. Germline trimming cut 1 base from V and 10 bases from J; bases unmatched to any gene: 2. CDR3: CASSLGDRDSPLHF. DNA for the CDR3: TGTGCCAGCAGCTTAGGGGACAGGGACTCACCCCTCCACTTT. Looking up the rest from reference TRBV7-2 and TRBJ1-6 gives the full variable domain: GAGVSQSPSNKVTEKGKDVELRCDPISGHTALYWYRQSLGQGLEFLIYFQGNSAPDKSGLPSDRFSAERTGGSVSTLTIQRTQQEDSAVYLCASSLGDRDSPLHFGNGTRLTVT.

In this sample, this clonotype turned up a few times. The J gene is TRBJ2-3, the V gene TRBV11-2; D unclear. V was clipped by 5 bases and J by 6 bases, with 9 bases between them. Germline V gene data show CDR1 as SGHAT and CDR2 as FQNNGV. This CDR3 is built from 12 residues. As DNA, the CDR3 is TGTGCCAGCAGCCCCTACCTGGATACGCAGTATTTT. This encodes CASSPYLDTQYF.

The chain uses TRBV20-1 and TRBJ2-4, with 11 bases identical to TRBD2. The V and J ends lost 6 bases and 0 bases, in that order; junction bases with no gene match: 4. This CDR3 region has 15 residues. The V gene's germline CDR1 is DFQATT and CDR2 SNEGSKA (reference sequence). The CDR3 DNA sequence: TGCAGTGCAAGACTAGCGGGGTTAGCCAAAAACATTCAGTACTTC. Translated: CSARLAGLAKNIQYF.

This chain joins TRBV12-3 or TRBV12-4 and TRBJ1-5; 7 positions agree with TRBD1. The J segment lost 14 bases and the V segment lost 5 bases, leaving 12 bases of the junction unmatched. The CDR3 runs to 13 residues. The CDR3 region is CASSTTETGRKHF. The CDR3 bases are TGTGCCAGCAGTACCACTGAGACAGGGAGGAAGCATTTT.

This clonotype was observed a handful of times. The DNA of the CDR3 is TGCGCCAGCAGCGTCCGGGGGACTAATTCACCCCTCCACTTT. Translation: CASSVRGTNSPLHF. The chain couples TRBV10-2 to TRBJ1-6, with D perhaps matching TRBD1 (5 bases). CDR1 WSHSY and CDR2 SAAADI come from the germline V gene. This CDR3 is built from 14 residues. V was trimmed by 6 bases and J by 6 bases, leaving 12 bases between them.

Only a few counts were recorded for this clonotype. This chain connects TRBV18 to TRBJ2-6; the D is unclear. Trimming removed 3 bases at V and 2 bases at J, with 8 bases between. The CDR3 loop spans 15 amino acids. Germline loops: CDR1 KGHSH, CDR2 LQKENI. In DNA, the CDR3 is TGTGCCAGCTCACCCATGCCGACTGGGGCCAACGTCCTGACTTTC. Its translation is CASSPMPTGANVLTF.

This clonotype was detected ten times or more. The rearrangement links TRBV20-1 to TRBJ2-1; TRBD1 agrees at 11 bases. Germline values: CDR1 DFQATT, CDR2 SNEGSKA (reference sequence). CDR3 length equals 15 residues. J was trimmed by 6 bases and V by 4 bases; bases with no gene match: 8. The CDR3 DNA sequence: TGCAGTGCTACAACCGGGACAGGGGGTTCCAATGAGCAGTTCTTC. It yields the protein CSATTGTGGSNEQFF.

The chain is built from TRBV20-1 and TRBJ1-4; D ambiguous. The germline CDR1 and CDR2 sequences are DFQATT and SNEGSKA (reference sequence). This CDR3 comprises 14 residues. Trimming took off 1 base at V and 4 bases at J, with 10 bases between the two ends. The CDR3 region has the DNA TGCAGTGCTAGAGCCAGAGACAATAATGAAAAACTGTTTTTT. The encoded protein is CSARARDNNEKLFF.

This clonotype was seen a handful of times. The J gene is TRBJ1-1, the V gene TRBV5-4, with TRBD1 identical over 10 bases. The V gene end was trimmed by 4 bases and the J gene end by 4 bases; junction bases not matched to a gene: 7. CDR1 is SGHNT and CDR2 is YYREEE in the germline V gene (reference sequence). The CDR3 runs 15 residues. Here the CDR3 reads CASSTRDRGITEAFF. The CDR3 bases are TGTGCCAGCAGCACCCGGGACAGGGGAATCACTGAAGCTTTCTTT.

This chain connects TRBV3-1 to TRBJ2-3, with 7 bases fitting TRBD1. V trimming: 0 bases; J trimming: 3 bases; junction bases outside the gene matches: 3. CDR1 is LGHDT, CDR2 YNNKEL, per germline (reference sequence). The CDR3 is 15 residues long. The CDR3 nucleotides are TGTGCCAGCAGCCAAGACTTACAGGGGACAGATACGCAGTATTTT. Its protein is CASSQDLQGTDTQYF.

This clonotype was detected only a few times. The V and J genes are TRBV7-9 and TRBJ2-7; a weak D match, TRBD2 (5 bases). The CDR3 is 11 amino acids. Germline V gene data show CDR1 as SEHNR and CDR2 as FQNEAQ (reference sequence). The CDR3, as DNA: TGTGCCAGCAGCCCCTCCGGGGTGATGGACGTC. Its translation: CASSPSGVMDV.

This chain connects TRBV7-2 to TRBJ2-2; 10 bases align to TRBD2. From germline, CDR1 is SGHTA and CDR2 FQGNSA. V was clipped by 2 bases and J by 3 bases; unmatched bases: 9. This CDR3 is built from 18 residues. This CDR3 is CASSLWDSGGQDTGELFF. DNA for the CDR3: TGTGCCAGCAGCTTATGGGATAGCGGGGGGCAAGACACCGGGGAGCTGTTTTTT. Drawing the rest from reference TRBV7-2 and TRBJ2-2, the complete variable domain is GAGVSQSPSNKVTEKGKDVELRCDPISGHTALYWYRQSLGQGLEFLIYFQGNSAPDKSGLPSDRFSAERTGGSVSTLTIQRTQQEDSAVYLCASSLWDSGGQDTGELFFGEGSRLTVL.

This clonotype was counted between two and nine times. J is TRBJ2-2 and V is TRBV20-1; maybe TRBD1 (6 bases). V gave up 3 bases and J gave up 6 bases, with 17 bases separating them. Germline V lookup: CDR1 DFQATT, CDR2 SNEGSKA (reference sequence). There are 15 residues in the CDR3. The CDR3 region has the DNA TGCAGTGCTAGGCCAGGGGAACGAATGGCCGGGGAGCTGTTTTTT. Translating gives CSARPGERMAGELFF.

This chain links TRBV14 with TRBJ1-2; D gene unclear. Looked up from germline, CDR1 is SGHDN and CDR2 is FVKESK. Deletions cut 8 bases from V and 4 bases from J, with 14 bases between. The CDR3 has 13 residues. DNA of the CDR3: TGTGCCAGCCGTTTGGGAGGGAGCTATGGCTACACCTTC. Encoded protein: CASRLGGSYGYTF.

This clonotype was found many times. The chain uses TRBV5-1 and TRBJ2-7, with TRBD1 matching over 7 bases. The V segment lost 0 bases and the J segment 6 bases; nucleotides outside the gene matches: 3. The CDR3 totals 13 residues. The germline CDR1 and CDR2 sequences are SGHRS and YFSETQ. The CDR3 DNA reads TGCGCCAGCAGCTTGGGACAGGGTGGCGAGCAGTACTTC. This sequence encodes CASSLGQGGEQYF.

The chain uses TRBV6-6 and TRBJ2-5; 8 bases fit TRBD1. CDR1 is MNHNY and CDR2 is SVGAGI in the germline V gene (reference sequence). Losses at the gene ends were 5 bases for V and 4 bases for J; bases not matched to a gene: 6. This CDR3 is 14 amino acids long. The CDR3 loop reads CASSEDRASETQYF. The CDR3, as DNA: TGTGCCAGCAGTGAGGACAGGGCGTCAGAGACCCAGTACTTC.

The sample holds many counts of this clonotype. The J gene is TRBJ2-5, the V gene TRBV5-1; either TRBD1 or TRBD2 may supply D (6 bases each). The CDR3 is 16 amino acids. Trimming shortened V by 0 bases and J by 4 bases, and 16 bases separated the two germline ends. Germline-derived CDR1 and CDR2 are SGHRS and YFSETQ. The CDR3 region is CASSLAPGASGETQYF. CDR3 DNA sequence: TGCGCCAGCAGCTTGGCCCCGGGGGCCTCAGGAGAGACCCAGTACTTC.

The chain employs TRBV9 and TRBJ1-1; D remains unclear. The CDR3 totals 14 residues. The ends were cut back, 1 base at V and 3 bases at J, with 10 bases in the middle. Per the germline V gene, CDR1 is SGDLS and CDR2 is YYNGEE. The CDR3 region is CASSVRSWDTEAFF. The CDR3 DNA follows: TGTGCCAGCAGCGTAAGGTCCTGGGACACTGAAGCTTTCTTT.

The chain uses TRBV6-2 or TRBV6-3 and TRBJ1-1; TRBD1 aligns across 11 bases. This CDR3 is 14 amino acids long. The germline V gene encodes CDR1 MNHEY and CDR2 SVGEGT. The V and J ends lost 1 base and 6 bases, in that order; junction bases with no gene match: 1. The DNA for the CDR3 is TGTGCCAGCAGTTACTGGGACAGGGGGTCTGAAGCTTTCTTT. Encoded protein: CASSYWDRGSEAFF.

This clonotype came up a few times. The V and J genes are TRBV12-5 and TRBJ2-4; TRBD1 matches 9 bases. This CDR3 is built from 16 residues. The germline V gene encodes CDR1 LGHNT and CDR2 FRNRAP. Unmatched junction bases numbered 11, after V lost 5 bases and J lost 6 bases. The DNA of the CDR3 is TGTGCTAGTGGTCGTCTGAGGGGACAGGGACTAAACATTCAGTACTTC. This gives the protein CASGRLRGQGLNIQYF.

This clonotype has more than one count but fewer than ten. J is TRBJ2-1 and V is TRBV6-1; tentatively, D is TRBD1 (5 bases). The germline CDR1 and CDR2 sequences are MNHNS and SASEGT. The CDR3 contains 13 residues. V was cut by 2 bases and J by 12 bases, with 14 bases left in between. The CDR3, as DNA: TGTGCCAGCAGTGAAAGGGGTGGTGGTTGGCAGTTCTTC. Translation gives CASSERGGGWQFF.

This clonotype was detected a few times. The chain is built from TRBV6-2 or TRBV6-3 and TRBJ2-2; either TRBD1 or TRBD2 may fit D (5 bases each). The CDR3 is 17 residues long. V was trimmed by 0 bases and J by 7 bases, leaving 18 bases between them. Germline CDR1 is MNHEY and CDR2 is SVGEGT. CDR3 region: CASSYSIRGAAGGELFF. CDR3 nucleotides: TGTGCCAGCAGTTACTCGATTCGAGGGGCCGCGGGCGGGGAGCTGTTTTTT.

The V call is TRBV10-3, the J call TRBJ1-1; maybe TRBD1 (5 bases). This CDR3 spans 15 amino acids. Germline assignment: CDR1 ENHRY and CDR2 SYGVKD. V lost 0 bases and J 1 base, leaving 9 bases between the germline ends. CDR3 nucleotides: TGTGCCATCAGTGAGTCGTTGCAGGGGAACACTGAAGCTTTCTTT. Translated: CAISESLQGNTEAFF.

This clonotype occurred many times. V is TRBV4-2 and J is TRBJ2-5, with 8 bases aligning to TRBD2. The CDR3 has 14 residues. Germline V gene sequence: CDR1 LGHNA, CDR2 YNFKEQ. V shed 0 bases, J shed 5 bases, and the junction held 2 bases outside the gene matches. CDR3 amino acids: CASSQDRGGETQYF. The CDR3 DNA sequence: TGTGCCAGCAGCCAAGATCGGGGGGGCGAGACCCAGTACTTC.

This chain uses TRBV25-1 with TRBJ1-4, with D unclear. There are 14 residues in the CDR3. V was pared by 5 bases and J by 6 bases, with 13 bases between. Germline-derived CDR1 and CDR2 are MGHDK and SYGVNS. The CDR3 protein is CASSLPVEDEKLFF. CDR3 DNA: TGTGCCAGCAGTCTCCCCGTCGAGGATGAAAAACTGTTTTTT.

The chain has TRBV27 and TRBJ2-1; unclear D gene. Trimming shortened V by 0 bases and J by 7 bases, and 7 bases separated the two germline ends. The CDR3 runs to 13 residues. Germline CDR1 and CDR2: MNHEY and SMNVEV (reference sequence). The CDR3 protein is CASSLSGRNEQFF. The CDR3 DNA is TGTGCCAGCAGTTTATCGGGTCGGAATGAGCAGTTCTTC.

This clonotype has a count of ten or more. One end of the junction does not line up with germline, which may come from a read error. This chain connects TRBV20-1 to TRBJ1-4; D is possibly TRBD1 (5 bases). Germline CDR1 DFQATT, CDR2 SNEGSKA (reference sequence). The CDR3 contains 13 residues. Here the CDR3 reads CSARDSLNEKLFF. The DNA of the CDR3 is TGCAGTGCCAGAGACAGCCTAAATGAAAAACTGTTTTTT.